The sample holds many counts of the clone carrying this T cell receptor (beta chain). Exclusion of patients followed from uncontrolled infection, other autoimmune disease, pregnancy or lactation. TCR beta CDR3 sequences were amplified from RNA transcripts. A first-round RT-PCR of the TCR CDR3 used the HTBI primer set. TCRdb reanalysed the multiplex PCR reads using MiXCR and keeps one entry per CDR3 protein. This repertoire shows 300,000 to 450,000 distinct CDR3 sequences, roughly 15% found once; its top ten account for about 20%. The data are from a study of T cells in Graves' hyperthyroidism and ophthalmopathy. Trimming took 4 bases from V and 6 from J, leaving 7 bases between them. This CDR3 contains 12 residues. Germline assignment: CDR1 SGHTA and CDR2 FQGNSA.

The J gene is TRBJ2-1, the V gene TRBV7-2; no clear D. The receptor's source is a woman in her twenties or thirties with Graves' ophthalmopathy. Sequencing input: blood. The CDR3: CASSYFVNEQFF. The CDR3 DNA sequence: TGTGCCAGCAGCTATTTTGTCAATGAGCAGTTCTTC.